The 7 T cell receptor beta chains reported below all come from one sample, sequenced in a study of human T cells and chemical hapten exposure. TCRdb reanalysed the RACE reads using MiXCR and keeps one entry per CDR3 protein. The repertoire includes 350,000 to 400,000 distinct CDR3 sequences, nearly 6.5% of them detected once, and about 6% sits in the top ten. Time point of the sample: patch test 2, 6 weeks after DPC sensitization. The treatment denotes: therapeutic diphenylcyclopropenone sensitization with weekly scalp DPC. Here the sequenced sample was whole blood, taken in connection with sensitization to the hapten diphenylcyclopropenone (DPC). The receptors derive from a woman aged 18-35 years with alopecia areata. Some clones in this sample may be carry-over from other donors' samples.

The chain joins TRBV7-2 to TRBJ1-3, with D unresolved. Germline V lookup: CDR1 SGHTA, CDR2 FQGNSA. The CDR3 runs to 15 residues. The V and J ends lost 5 bases and 0 bases respectively, with 11 bases between them. CDR3 nucleotide sequence: TGTGCCAGCAGCGAGACCCACAACTCTGGAAACACCATATATTTT. Protein: CASSETHNSGNTIYF.

The V and J genes are TRBV6-4 and TRBJ2-3; D perhaps matches TRBD2 (5 bases). The CDR3 sequence is 13 residues long. Germline CDR1 and CDR2: MRHNA and SNTAGT. V lost 6 bases to trimming and J lost 2 bases, with 9 bases between them. In DNA, the CDR3 is TGTGCCAGCAGCAACGGGGACACAGATACGCAGTATTTT. Protein sequence: CASSNGDTDTQYF.

This clonotype was recorded a few times. The CDR3 reads CASSSRRTNEKLFF. Here the CDR3 DNA reads TGTGCCAGCAGCTCTAGGAGAACTAATGAAAAACTGTTTTTT. The chain recombines TRBV6-1 with TRBJ1-4, with D uncertain. The CDR3 is made up of 14 amino acids. With 6 bases removed from V and 1 base from J, the gap between germline ends came to 9 bases. Germline V lookup: CDR1 MNHNS, CDR2 SASEGT.

This clonotype was seen at least ten times. The chain has TRBV18 and TRBJ2-2; 8 nucleotides match TRBD1. V dropped 4 bases and J dropped 6; count of bases not matched to a gene: 4. Germline loops: CDR1 KGHSH, CDR2 LQKENI. The CDR3 extends over 14 amino acids. In DNA form, the CDR3 reads TGTGCCAGCTCACATTCGGACAGGGCCGGGGAGCTGTTTTTT. Its protein is CASSHSDRAGELFF. Looking up the rest from reference TRBV18 and TRBJ2-2 gives the full variable domain: NAGVMQNPRHLVRRRGQEARLRCSPMKGHSHVYWYRQLPEEGLKFMVYLQKENIIDESGMPKERFSAEFPKEGPSILRIQQVVRGDSAAYFCASSHSDRAGELFFGEGSRLTVL.

In this sample, this clonotype turned up many times. The chain combines TRBV2 with TRBJ1-1; 9 positions match TRBD1. Germline V gene data show CDR1 as SNHLY and CDR2 as FYNNEI. The CDR3 length is 13 residues. V dropped 10 bases and J dropped 1; count of bases not matched to a gene: 4. In nucleotides, the CDR3 is TGTGCCACCCAGGACAGGGGGAACACTGAAGCTTTCTTT. Protein sequence: CATQDRGNTEAFF.

This clonotype came up many times. The chain is built from TRBV18 and TRBJ1-3, with D unclear. CDR1 and CDR2 from the germline V gene are KGHSH and LQKENI. CDR3 length equals 15 residues. V lost 1 base and J 3 bases, leaving 10 bases between the germline ends. CDR3 protein: CASSPRGPDGNTIYF. CDR3 bases: TGTGCCAGCTCACCACGCGGCCCAGATGGAAACACCATATATTTT.

About this clonotype itself: An end of the junction differs from the germline gene, which may be a read error. The chain couples TRBV14 to TRBJ2-1; 7 bases fit TRBD2. From germline, CDR1 is SGHDN and CDR2 FVKESK. This CDR3 is built from 16 residues. This CDR3 reads CASSPRAGSSYNGQFF. The CDR3, as DNA: TGTGCCAGCAGCCCTCGAGCGGGGAGCTCCTACAATGGGCAGTTCTTC. Supplemented by reference TRBV14 and TRBJ2-1, the full variable domain reads EAGVTQFPSHSVIEKGQTVTLRCDPISGHDNLYWYRRVMGKEIKFLLHFVKESKQDESGMPNNRFLAERTGGTYSTLKVQPAELEDSGVYFCASSPRAGSSYNGQFFGPGTRLTVL.